Each of the 14 T cell receptor beta chains below was sequenced from the same sample in a study of T cell repertoires in cytomegalovirus infection. Using its own MiXCR run on the reads, TCRdb lists one record per CDR3 protein. Counted here are about 400,000 distinct CDR3 sequences, less than 20% occurring once; the ten biggest clones make up 8.7%. Sequences were obtained from PBMCs. Source of these receptors: a human donor in good health (CMV status not recorded). Some clones in this sample may be carry-over from other donors' samples.

This clonotype has just a few counts. Compared with germline, one end of the junction differs, possibly owing to a read error. The J gene is TRBJ2-1, the V gene TRBV10-3; no clear D gene. There are 15 residues in the CDR3. Germline V gene data show CDR1 as ENHRY and CDR2 as SYGVKD. This chain's CDR3 is CAIKKSPSSNNEQFF. In DNA, the CDR3 is TGTGCCATCAAAAAAAGCCCTTCCTCCAACAATGAGCAGTTCTTC.

This chain connects TRBV5-1 to TRBJ1-4; D possibly corresponds to TRBD1 (6 bases). There are 13 residues in the CDR3. Germline-derived CDR1 and CDR2 are SGHRS and YFSETQ. Trimming stripped 4 bases from V and 5 bases from J, with 9 bases between. This chain's CDR3 is CASSRDTNEKLFF. For the CDR3, the DNA is TGCGCCAGCAGCCGGGACACAAATGAAAAACTGTTTTTT.

This clonotype was counted only a few times. A junction boundary mismatches the germline segment, possibly from a read error. V usage is TRBV7-2 and J usage is TRBJ1-1; D remains ambiguous. The length of the CDR3 is 14 residues. CDR1 and CDR2 from the germline V gene are SGHTA and FQGNSA. The CDR3 loop reads CASRLRPANTEAFF. The CDR3 nucleotides are TGTGCCAGCCGCTTAAGACCGGCGAACACTGAAGCTTTCTTT.

The genes are TRBV7-2 and TRBJ2-5; D is perhaps TRBD2 (5 bases). The CDR3 has 15 amino acids. The germline V and J ends were trimmed by 2 bases and 5 bases, with 15 bases remaining between them. CDR1 and CDR2 (germline): SGHTA, FQGNSA. The CDR3: CASSLMLGVGETQYF. CDR3 coding DNA: TGTGCCAGCAGCTTAATGCTGGGAGTTGGGGAGACCCAGTACTTC.

This clonotype has more than one count but fewer than ten. This chain joins TRBV12-3 or TRBV12-4 and TRBJ2-5, with unresolved D. Deletions cut 0 bases from V and 2 bases from J, with 4 bases between. The CDR3 is 13 amino acids. DNA of the CDR3: TGTGCCAGCAGTTTAGCGGCTCAAGAGACCCAGTACTTC. This gives the protein CASSLAAQETQYF.

This clonotype was counted at least ten times. V is TRBV28 and J is TRBJ2-7; D unresolved. This CDR3 comprises 15 residues. Trimming removed 3 bases from V and 0 bases from J, with 12 bases in between. Germline-derived CDR1 and CDR2 are MDHEN and SYDVKM. The CDR3 sequence is CASSFSINYSYEQYF. Here the CDR3 DNA reads TGTGCCAGCAGTTTTAGTATAAATTACTCCTACGAGCAGTACTTC.

This chain links TRBV7-8 with TRBJ1-1; the D is unclear. This CDR3 is built from 15 residues. Per germline, CDR1 SGHVS and CDR2 FQNEAQ. V was clipped by 7 bases and J by 4 bases, with 19 bases between them. The CDR3: CASMEGAEESTEAFF. The CDR3 DNA follows: TGTGCCAGCATGGAGGGTGCGGAAGAGAGCACTGAAGCTTTCTTT. The variable domain in full, with the rest retrieved from reference TRBV7-8 and TRBJ1-1, is GAGVSQSPRYKVAKRGQDVALRCDPISGHVSLFWYQQALGQGPEFLTYFQNEAQLDKSGLPSDRFFAERPEGSVSTLKIQRTQQEDSAVYLCASMEGAEESTEAFFGQGTRLTVV.

This clonotype was observed a few times. The V gene is TRBV2, the J gene TRBJ1-5; TRBD1 might be the D (5 bases). This CDR3 has 13 amino acids. Germline CDR1 reads SNHLY; CDR2 reads FYNNEI. Trimming removed 4 bases from V and 7 bases from J, with 11 bases in between. The CDR3 region has the DNA TGTGCCAGCAGTGCCGACAGCGGGCAGCCCCAGCATTTT. Protein product: CASSADSGQPQHF. Full variable domain (missing parts from reference TRBV2 and TRBJ1-5): EPEVTQTPSHQVTQMGQEVILRCVPISNHLYFYWYRQILGQKVEFLVSFYNNEISEKSEIFDDQFSVERPDGSNFTLKIRSTKLEDSAMYFCASSADSGQPQHFGDGTRLSIL.

The table lists this clonotype with a few counts. The genes are TRBV10-3 and TRBJ2-7; D remains ambiguous. This CDR3 has 12 residues. The ends were cut back, 7 bases at V and 0 bases at J, with 7 bases in the middle. Germline CDR1 is ENHRY and CDR2 is SYGVKD. CDR3 DNA: TGTGCCATCAAAGGCGACTCCTACGAGCAGTACTTC. This encodes CAIKGDSYEQYF.

The chain employs TRBV20-1 and TRBJ2-1, with 8 positions matching TRBD1. The CDR3 sequence is 14 residues long. Germline CDR1 is DFQATT and CDR2 is SNEGSKA (reference sequence). Trimming cost V 4 bases and J 7 bases; bases outside gene matches: 9. The CDR3 region is CSATSGQGANEQFF. CDR3 sequence (DNA): TGCAGTGCTACCTCCGGGCAGGGGGCGAATGAGCAGTTCTTC.

The chain couples TRBV29-1 to TRBJ2-5, with 9 bases that match TRBD2. Germline CDR1 reads SQVTM; CDR2 reads ANQGSEA. V lost 3 bases, J lost 0 bases, and 5 bases stayed unmatched. The CDR3 sequence is 15 residues long. This CDR3 reads CSVESGGSYQETQYF. DNA for the CDR3: TGCAGCGTTGAGAGCGGGGGGAGCTACCAAGAGACCCAGTACTTC.

The V and J genes are TRBV20-1 and TRBJ2-7; 9 bases match TRBD2. J gave up 6 bases and V 0 bases, and 9 bases lay outside the gene matches. This CDR3 has 15 amino acids. From germline, CDR1 is DFQATT and CDR2 SNEGSKA (reference sequence). As DNA, the CDR3 is TGCAGTGCTAGAGATCCGGGTAGCGGGAGAGGCGAGCAGTACTTC. Its translation is CSARDPGSGRGEQYF.

The chain uses TRBV6-6 and TRBJ2-7; D unresolved. There are 13 residues in the CDR3. V lost 3 bases and J 4 bases, leaving 10 bases between the germline ends. CDR1 and CDR2 (germline): MNHNY, SVGAGI (reference sequence). DNA for the CDR3: TGTGCCAGCAGTTATTCTCAGCTGTACGAGCAGTACTTC. Protein product: CASSYSQLYEQYF.

V and J are TRBV4-1 and TRBJ1-2; 11 bases agree with TRBD1. Trimming removed 2 bases from V and 8 bases from J; junction bases left unmatched: 7. Germline CDR1 is MGHRA and CDR2 is YSYEKL. This CDR3 has 15 amino acids. The CDR3 loop is CASSQLTGTGGGYTF. In DNA form, the CDR3 reads TGCGCCAGCAGCCAACTAACCGGGACAGGGGGAGGCTACACCTTC.